Each of the 28 T cell receptor beta chains below was sequenced from the same sample in a study of identical twins. Each CDR3 protein gets one entry after TCRdb re-called the 5' RACE reads with MiXCR. The table lists around 480,000 distinct CDR3 sequences, roughly an eighth of them singletons. A further study also used this sample, focusing on yellow fever vaccine responses in identical twins.

What was sequenced was CD4+ T cells sorted from blood. These receptors all come from a woman between 18 and 29 years old in good health.

This clonotype was counted between two and nine times. The gene calls are TRBV28 and TRBJ2-1, with TRBD1 identical over 7 bases. V shed 2 bases and J 8 bases; nucleotides not matched to a gene: 9. This CDR3 spans 15 amino acids. The germline gives CDR1 MDHEN, CDR2 SYDVKM. In DNA, the CDR3 is TGTGCCAGCAGTTTAAACAGGGGCATCATCGATGAGCAGTTCTTC. It codes for CASSLNRGIIDEQFF.

CDR3 DNA sequence: TGTGCCAGCAGCTTAATTGTGGGAAGCAATTCACCCCTCCACTTT. As protein: CASSLIVGSNSPLHF. The chain links TRBV7-8 to TRBJ1-6; no clear D gene. CDR3 length: 15 amino acids. V gave up 2 bases and J gave up 7 bases, with 12 bases separating them. Looked up from germline, CDR1 is SGHVS and CDR2 is FQNEAQ.

On this clonotype itself: A read error may account for a junction end that differs from germline. The V gene is TRBV7-6, the J gene TRBJ1-4; D not certain. The germline V gene encodes CDR1 SGHVS and CDR2 FNYEAQ. The CDR3 loop spans 12 amino acids. CDR3 in amino acids: CASILSEEKLFF. The CDR3 nucleotides read TGTGCCAGCATCTTATCCGAGGAGAAACTGTTTTTT. Full variable domain (outside the CDR3, taken from reference TRBV7-6 and TRBJ1-4): GAGVSQSPRYKVTKRGQDVALRCDPISGHVSLYWYRQALGQGPEFLTYFNYEAQQDKSGLPNDRFSAERPEGSISTLTIQRTEQRDSAMYRCASILSEEKLFFGSGTQLSVL.

This clonotype was recorded a few times. This chain connects TRBV5-1 to TRBJ1-3; 10 bases line up with TRBD1. V gave up 3 bases and J gave up 2 bases; unmatched junction bases: 11. The CDR3 extends over 18 amino acids. CDR1 is SGHRS and CDR2 is YFSETQ in the germline V gene. The CDR3 DNA reads as TGCGCCAGCAGCTATACCGGGACAGGGGAACTCACTGGAAACACCATATATTTT. Encoded protein: CASSYTGTGELTGNTIYF. Together with reference TRBV5-1 and TRBJ1-3, the CDR3 gives the full variable domain: KAGVTQTPRYLIKTRGQQVTLSCSPISGHRSVSWYQQTPGQGLQFLFEYFSETQRNKGNFPGRFSGRQFSNSRSEMNVSTLELGDSALYLCASSYTGTGELTGNTIYFGEGSWLTVV.

This clonotype has more than one count but fewer than ten. The rearrangement joins TRBV6-5 to TRBJ1-4, with 9 bases matching TRBD1. J gave up 4 bases and V 4 bases, and 4 bases lay outside the gene matches. The germline V gene has CDR1 MNHEY and CDR2 SVGAGI. CDR3 length equals 15 residues. The CDR3 coding sequence is TGTGCCAGCAGTTCCCCGGGACAGGGTAATGAAAAACTGTTTTTT. Translating gives CASSSPGQGNEKLFF.

This clonotype has a handful of counts. The chain carries TRBV27 and TRBJ1-5; D is possibly TRBD1 (6 bases). The CDR3 sequence is 13 residues long. Germline V lookup: CDR1 MNHEY, CDR2 SMNVEV (reference sequence). Trimming stripped 10 bases from V and 4 bases from J, with 14 bases between. The CDR3: CATRGLWNQPQHF. DNA of the CDR3: TGTGCCACCAGGGGACTTTGGAATCAGCCCCAGCATTTT.

The gene calls are TRBV25-1 and TRBJ1-4; no reliable D call. V shed 1 base and J shed 0 bases, with 9 bases lying between them. The CDR3 is 16 amino acids. Germline V gene sequence: CDR1 MGHDK, CDR2 SYGVNS. In DNA, the CDR3 is TGTGCCAGCAGTGAATTCTCAGGTCCAACTAATGAAAAACTGTTTTTT. It specifies CASSEFSGPTNEKLFF.

The chain carries TRBV5-1 and TRBJ2-1; 8 bases align to TRBD2. CDR3 length: 16 residues. J lost 5 bases, V lost 3 bases, and 10 bases had no gene match. The germline CDR1 and CDR2 sequences are SGHRS and YFSETQ. CDR3 DNA: TGCGCCAGCAGCTCCTTGCGCGGGACTAGTCACAATGAGCAGTTCTTC. This sequence encodes CASSSLRGTSHNEQFF. Full variable domain (remainder filled in from reference TRBV5-1 and TRBJ2-1): KAGVTQTPRYLIKTRGQQVTLSCSPISGHRSVSWYQQTPGQGLQFLFEYFSETQRNKGNFPGRFSGRQFSNSRSEMNVSTLELGDSALYLCASSSLRGTSHNEQFFGPGTRLTVL.

This clonotype occurred a few times. The CDR3 DNA sequence: TGCGCCAGCAGTCAGGCCCGAGGCCCCTACGAGCAGTACTTC. Amino acids: CASSQARGPYEQYF. The V call is TRBV4-3, the J call TRBJ2-7; no clear D gene. CDR1 LGHNA and CDR2 YSLEER come from the germline V gene. The germline V and J ends were trimmed by 6 bases and 2 bases, with 14 bases remaining between them. CDR3 length: 14 residues.

This clonotype was picked up a small number of times. V is TRBV11-2 and J is TRBJ1-3, with D uncertain. From germline, CDR1 is SGHAT and CDR2 FQNNGV. The CDR3 has 13 residues. V dropped 1 base and J dropped 4 bases, with 5 bases sitting between them. The CDR3, as DNA: TGTGCCAGCAGCTTAGGCCGGGGAAACACCATATATTTT. Translating it yields CASSLGRGNTIYF.

This clonotype was found many times. This chain links TRBV5-6 with TRBJ1-5, with D perhaps TRBD1 (6 bases). V lost 0 bases and J 2 bases, leaving 9 bases between the germline ends. Germline CDR1 SGHDT, CDR2 YYEEEE. CDR3 length: 15 residues. The CDR3 coding sequence is TGTGCCAGCAGCTTGGCTGAGGGGGGCAATCAGCCCCAGCATTTT. Its protein is CASSLAEGGNQPQHF.

This clonotype has just a few counts. CDR3 in amino acids: CAWSRDRDTEAFF. In nucleotides, the CDR3 is TGTGCCTGGAGTCGGGACAGGGACACTGAAGCTTTCTTT. The J gene is TRBJ1-1, the V gene TRBV30; 9 nucleotides line up with TRBD1. Germline CDR1 and CDR2: GTSNPN and SVGIG (reference sequence). V lost 2 bases to trimming and J lost 3 bases; unmatched junction nucleotides: 1. The CDR3 has 13 amino acids.

This clonotype has more than one count but fewer than ten. This chain joins TRBV3-1 and TRBJ2-5; 12 nucleotides match TRBD2. The CDR3 loop spans 16 amino acids. Germline CDR1 and CDR2: LGHDT and YNNKEL (reference sequence). The ends lost 4 bases at V and 5 bases at J; junction bases unmatched: 8. CDR3 sequence: CASSRSTSGGLETQYF. In DNA form, the CDR3 reads TGTGCCAGCAGCCGATCGACTAGCGGGGGTTTGGAGACCCAGTACTTC.

This clonotype came up many times. The rearrangement links TRBV6-5 to TRBJ1-1; D remains unclear. Germline lookup yields CDR1 MNHEY and CDR2 SVGAGI. This CDR3 is built from 14 residues. V was shortened by 2 bases and J by 4 bases, with 11 bases between the two germline ends. Here the CDR3 reads CASSYGVGFTEAFF. CDR3 in DNA: TGTGCCAGCAGTTACGGGGTTGGATTCACTGAAGCTTTCTTT.

This clonotype appeared many times. This chain links TRBV7-2 with TRBJ1-2; D is unresolved. Germline V gives CDR1 SGHTA, CDR2 FQGNSA. Trimming removed 8 bases from V and 8 bases from J, with 6 bases in between. The length of the CDR3 is 9 residues. DNA for the CDR3: TGTGCCAGCGGGGAGGGCTACACCTTC. Protein product: CASGEGYTF.

The chain uses TRBV6-4 and TRBJ2-1; 8 nucleotides match TRBD1. Germline V CDR1 and CDR2: MRHNA, SNTAGT. J was trimmed by 1 base and V by 2 bases; bases with no gene match: 10. The CDR3 is 18 residues long. The CDR3 nucleotides are TGTGCCAGCAGTGACCCCACGCGCAGGGGGCGTTCCTACAATGAGCAGTTCTTC. Translated, it gives CASSDPTRRGRSYNEQFF.

This clonotype was detected a few times. The J gene is TRBJ2-3, the V gene TRBV28; 8 bases are a match to TRBD2. J gave up 2 bases and V 3 bases, and 7 bases lay outside the gene matches. Germline loops: CDR1 MDHEN, CDR2 SYDVKM. The CDR3 totals 16 residues. The CDR3 bases are TGTGCCAGCAGTTTCTCGGCTAGCGGGCTCACAGATACGCAGTATTTT. This codes for CASSFSASGLTDTQYF.

This chain links TRBV5-1 with TRBJ1-2; D possibly corresponds to TRBD1 (6 bases). From germline, CDR1 is SGHRS and CDR2 YFSETQ. The CDR3 loop spans 13 amino acids. V gave up 1 base and J gave up 9 bases, with 13 bases separating them. CDR3 bases: TGCGCCAGCAGCTTGTACGAGGGGGATCGCTACACCTTC. Encoded protein: CASSLYEGDRYTF.

CDR3 sequence reads: CASSLGAGIWETQYF. The CDR3 nucleotides are TGTGCCAGCAGCTTAGGGGCCGGGATCTGGGAGACCCAGTACTTC. The rearrangement links TRBV7-2 to TRBJ2-5, with D possibly being TRBD2 (5 bases). Trimming took off 1 base at V and 5 bases at J, with 14 bases between the two ends. The CDR3 sequence is 15 residues long. CDR1 and CDR2 from the germline V gene are SGHTA and FQGNSA.

This clonotype was detected ten times or more. The chain links TRBV7-9 to TRBJ2-7; D is uncertain. The CDR3 length is 11 residues. CDR1 SEHNR and CDR2 FQNEAQ come from the germline V gene (reference sequence). V was shortened by 5 bases and J by 3 bases, with 5 bases between the two germline ends. CDR3 loop: CASSVSYEQYF. DNA of the CDR3: TGTGCCAGCAGCGTCAGCTACGAGCAGTACTTC.

V and J are TRBV5-4 and TRBJ1-1, with 9 bases identical to TRBD1. In germline, CDR1 is SGHNT, CDR2 YYREEE (reference sequence). The CDR3 has 14 amino acids. J gave up 1 base and V 5 bases, and 3 bases lay outside the gene matches. The CDR3 spells CASRLGQGNTEAFF. The CDR3 region has the DNA TGTGCCAGCAGACTGGGACAGGGGAACACTGAAGCTTTCTTT. The variable domain in full, with the rest retrieved from reference TRBV5-4 and TRBJ1-1, is ETGVTQSPTHLIKTRGQQVTLRCSSQSGHNTVSWYQQALGQGPQFIFQYYREEENGRGNFPPRFSGLQFPNYSSELNVNALELDDSALYLCASRLGQGNTEAFFGQGTRLTVV.

This clonotype has more than one count but fewer than ten. The chain recombines TRBV3-1 with TRBJ2-5; TRBD2 aligns across 8 bases. Germline V CDR1 and CDR2: LGHDT, YNNKEL (reference sequence). This CDR3 spans 19 amino acids. The V segment lost 0 bases and the J segment 2 bases; nucleotides outside the gene matches: 14. For the CDR3, the DNA is TGTGCCAGCAGCCAAGATCTGGCTAGCGGGCTTTTTCTACAAGAGACCCAGTACTTC. Its translation is CASSQDLASGLFLQETQYF.

The CDR3 protein is CSARVSMNTEAFF. The CDR3 nucleotides read TGCAGTGCTAGAGTGAGCATGAACACTGAAGCTTTCTTT. The chain is built from TRBV20-1 and TRBJ1-1; D gene ambiguous. The germline V gene encodes CDR1 DFQATT and CDR2 SNEGSKA (reference sequence). This CDR3 is built from 13 residues. V shed 1 base and J shed 0 bases, with 6 bases lying between them.

The J gene is TRBJ2-7, the V gene TRBV7-9; D tentatively reads TRBD1 or TRBD2 (6 bases each). V was pared by 5 bases and J by 6 bases, with 17 bases between. The CDR3 contains 14 residues. Germline V CDR1 and CDR2: SEHNR, FQNEAQ (reference sequence). CDR3 DNA sequence: TGTGCCAGCAGCCGGGGGCCACAACGGGGCGAGCAGTACTTC. It is translated as CASSRGPQRGEQYF.

This clonotype was detected ten times or more. The chain couples TRBV12-3 or TRBV12-4 to TRBJ2-7, with a weak D call TRBD2 (5 bases). Trimming took 0 bases from V and 2 from J, leaving 11 bases between them. The CDR3 totals 15 residues. The CDR3 DNA follows: TGTGCCAGCAGTTTAGCTGGTAGCGCACCCTACGAGCAGTACTTC. Translating gives CASSLAGSAPYEQYF.

This clonotype occurred a few times. CDR3 in amino acids: CASSAGWGASADTQYF. The DNA of the CDR3 is TGTGCCAGCAGTGCCGGTTGGGGGGCGAGTGCAGATACGCAGTATTTT. The rearrangement uses TRBV28 and TRBJ2-3, with D perhaps assigned TRBD1 or TRBD2 (6 bases each). Germline values: CDR1 MDHEN, CDR2 SYDVKM. V lost 5 bases to trimming and J lost 4 bases, with 19 bases between them. The CDR3 length is 16 residues.

V and J are TRBV7-8 and TRBJ1-3; the D is unclear. CDR3 length: 17 amino acids. The germline V and J ends were trimmed by 2 bases and 0 bases, with 14 bases remaining between them. CDR1 SGHVS and CDR2 FQNEAQ come from the germline V gene. This CDR3 reads CASSLRVPLSSGNTIYF. In DNA form, the CDR3 reads TGTGCCAGCAGCTTAAGGGTCCCCCTGAGCTCTGGAAACACCATATATTTT. The full variable domain, completed using reference TRBV7-8 and TRBJ1-3, is GAGVSQSPRYKVAKRGQDVALRCDPISGHVSLFWYQQALGQGPEFLTYFQNEAQLDKSGLPSDRFFAERPEGSVSTLKIQRTQQEDSAVYLCASSLRVPLSSGNTIYFGEGSWLTVV.

In this sample, this clonotype turned up a few times. The chain employs TRBV5-1 and TRBJ2-1; the D gene is possibly TRBD2 (6 bases). Germline CDR1 is SGHRS and CDR2 is YFSETQ. The V end lost 0 bases, the J end lost 8 bases, and 12 bases lay between the germline ends. The CDR3 has 14 amino acids. CDR3 loop: CASSLAAGSYEQFF. The CDR3 DNA is TGCGCCAGCAGCTTGGCCGCGGGAAGCTATGAGCAGTTCTTC.